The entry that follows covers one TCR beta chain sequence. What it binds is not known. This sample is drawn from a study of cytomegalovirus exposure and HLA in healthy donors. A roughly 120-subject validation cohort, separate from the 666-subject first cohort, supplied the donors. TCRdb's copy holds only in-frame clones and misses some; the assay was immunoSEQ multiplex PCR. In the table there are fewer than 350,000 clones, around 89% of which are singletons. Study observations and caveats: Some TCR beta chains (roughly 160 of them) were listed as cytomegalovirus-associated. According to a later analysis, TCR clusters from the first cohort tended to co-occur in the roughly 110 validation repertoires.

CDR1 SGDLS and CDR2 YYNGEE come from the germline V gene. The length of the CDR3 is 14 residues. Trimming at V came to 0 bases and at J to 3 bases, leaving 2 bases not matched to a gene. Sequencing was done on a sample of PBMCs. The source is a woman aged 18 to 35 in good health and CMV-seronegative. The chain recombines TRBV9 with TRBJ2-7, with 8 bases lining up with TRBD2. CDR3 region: CASSVGTSFYEQYF. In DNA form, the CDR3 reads TGTGCCAGCAGCGTAGGGACTAGCTTCTACGAGCAGTACTTC.